This T cell receptor beta chain is from a study of blood T cell repertoires in COVID-19. Study context: Acute-phase and convalescent COVID-19 samples originated in the United States, Italy and Spain. From T cells, B-cell-depleted T cells, or PBMCs came the material, which was cDNA or gDNA.

V lost 1 base to trimming and J lost 7 bases; unmatched junction nucleotides: 6. The germline V gene encodes CDR1 SGHTA and CDR2 FQGNSA. CDR3 length equals 14 residues. A Seattle source enrolled patients during active infection and followed them longitudinally. In the authors' workflow: Estimated nucleated cell counts came from reference gene primer amplification. The repertoire was sequenced with immunoSEQ multiplex PCR; TCRdb's copy has only in-frame clones and lacks some. V, J and clone size reflect that table, while D and trimming were determined from the DNA. The profile covers 350,000 to 400,000 clones, with around 92% appearing a single time and around 3% taken by the ten largest.

V usage is TRBV7-2 and J usage is TRBJ2-7; 8 bases agree with TRBD1. This TCR was sampled from a woman aged 25 to 39 with COVID-19, enrolled during active disease. Sequencing was carried out using peripheral blood. The chain's CDR3 is CASSLERTGYEQYF. In DNA form, the CDR3 reads TGTGCCAGCAGCTTAGAACGGACAGGGTATGAGCAGTACTTC.